This is a list of T cell receptor beta chains from one sample in a study of CD8+CD57+ T cells in acquired aplastic anemia. TCRdb recomputed calls from the reads with MiXCR, one row per CDR3 protein. The data hold some 240,000 distinct CDR3 sequences, with approximately 35% observed a single time. Sequencing used sorted CD4+, CD8+, or CD8+CD57+ T cells (not recorded which) from PBMCs. These receptors came from a human donor in good health, serving as a control. Both conserved end residues are part of each CDR3. Each record gives: V gene, D gene, J gene, clone size, CDR3 protein, CDR3 DNA. The D gene is left open where the match is weak. A clone size is listed for some rows: how often the clone was seen (once, few, many), or a class if it is expanded.

>TRBV7-9|TRBD2|TRBJ2-7|NA
CASSPGTSGVYYF
TGTGCCAGCAGCCCCGGGACTAGCGGGGTTTACTACTTC
>TRBV5-1|NA|TRBJ2-1|NA
CASSLMRVGEQFF
TGCGCCAGCAGCTTGATGAGGGTAGGGGAGCAGTTCTTC
>TRBV12-5|TRBD1|TRBJ2-3|NA
CASAPGQGTDTQYF
TGTGCTAGTGCTCCGGGACAGGGTACAGATACGCAGTATTTT
>TRBV24-1|NA|TRBJ1-2|NA
CATSGTDYGYTF
TGTGCCACCAGTGGGACAGACTATGGCTACACCTTC
>TRBV5-1|NA|TRBJ2-1|many
CASSAHSGHEQFF
TGCGCCAGCAGCGCGCATAGTGGGCATGAGCAGTTCTTC
>TRBV12-3/TRBV12-4|NA|TRBJ1-1|many
CASTSKRVLYTEAFF
TGTGCCAGCACTTCAAAAAGGGTACTCTACACTGAAGCTTTCTTT
>TRBV10-3|TRBD1|TRBJ2-7|NA
CAISNDRAASHEQYF
TGTGCCATCAGTAATGACAGGGCGGCTTCCCACGAGCAGTACTTC
>TRBV2|TRBD1|TRBJ2-5|many
CATGTGATETQYF
TGTGCCACCGGGACAGGGGCCACGGAGACCCAGTACTTC
>TRBV5-1|TRBD2|TRBJ2-2|NA
CASSLVVSGRRNTGELFF
TGCGCCAGCAGCTTGGTAGTTAGCGGGAGGAGAAACACCGGGGAGCTGTTTTTT
>TRBV24-1|NA|TRBJ1-2|NA
CATSDPTVNYGYTF
TGTGCCACCAGTGATCCGACAGTCAACTATGGCTACACCTTC
>TRBV20-1|NA|TRBJ2-3|few
CSARGHLTDAQYF
TGCAGTGCGAGGGGTCATTTAACAGATGCGCAGTATTTT
>TRBV4-2|NA|TRBJ2-1|few
CATWRGPSSYNEQFF
TGTGCCACCTGGCGGGGCCCGAGCTCCTACAATGAGCAGTTCTTC
>TRBV24-1|NA|TRBJ1-2|many
CATSNLSLVYGYTF
TGTGCCACCAGTAATTTGTCGCTAGTCTATGGCTACACCTTC
>TRBV10-3|TRBD1|TRBJ2-7|many
CAISESSWDRSYEQYF
TGTGCCATCAGTGAGTCGTCCTGGGACAGATCCTACGAGCAGTACTTC
>TRBV5-1|TRBD1|TRBJ1-6|many
CASSRQGADSPLHF
TGCGCCAGCAGCCGACAGGGGGCAGATTCACCCCTCCACTTT
>TRBV29-1|TRBD2|TRBJ2-7|NA
CSVEGLAGPWQYF
TGCAGCGTTGAAGGACTAGCGGGGCCCTGGCAGTACTTC
>TRBV6-6|NA|TRBJ1-3|few
CASSYRFSGSGNTIYF
TGTGCCAGCAGTTACCGTTTCTCCGGCTCTGGAAACACCATATATTTT
>TRBV20-1|NA|TRBJ1-2|many
CSARIRGNYGYTF
TGCAGTGCTAGAATTCGGGGGAACTATGGCTACACCTTC
>TRBV20-1|NA|TRBJ2-7|NA
CSATLDSSDEQYF
TGCAGTGCTACCCTAGACAGTAGCGACGAGCAGTACTTC
>TRBV4-1|TRBD1|TRBJ1-1|NA
CASSRGQGVRGWGNTEAFF
TGCGCCAGCAGCCGCGGACAGGGGGTTCGGGGCTGGGGGAACACTGAAGCTTTCTTT
>TRBV20-1|TRBD2|TRBJ2-1|many
CSARRLAGGLGNEQFF
TGCAGTGCTAGACGGCTAGCGGGGGGGCTGGGGAATGAGCAGTTCTTC
>TRBV29-1|NA|TRBJ2-3|NA
CSPVQHRSDTQYF
TGCAGCCCAGTTCAGCATAGGTCAGATACGCAGTATTTT
>TRBV29-1|NA|TRBJ2-7|NA
CSAKTSAEQYF
TGCAGCGCGAAGACTAGTGCCGAGCAGTACTTC
>TRBV19|NA|TRBJ1-5|many
CASSSRASYSNQPQHF
TGTGCCAGTAGTAGCAGGGCCTCCTATAGCAATCAGCCCCAGCATTTT
>TRBV20-1|NA|TRBJ1-2|NA
CSATHRDDGYTF
TGCAGTGCTACCCACAGGGACGACGGCTACACCTTC
>TRBV4-1|TRBD2|TRBJ2-7|many
CASSQQRLAVPYEQYF
TGCGCCAGCAGCCAACAACGACTAGCGGTTCCCTACGAGCAGTACTTC
>TRBV19|NA|TRBJ1-1|NA
CASTSSGAGAFF
TGTGCCAGTACCTCCTCCGGCGCTGGAGCTTTCTTT
>TRBV7-2|NA|TRBJ2-3|NA
CASSLADWNSSTDTQYF
TGTGCCAGCAGCTTGGCGGATTGGAATTCTAGCACAGATACGCAGTATTTT
>TRBV10-3|TRBD2|TRBJ2-3|many
CAISDGGDTDTQYF
TGTGCCATCAGTGATGGGGGGGACACAGATACGCAGTATTTT
>TRBV20-1|NA|TRBJ1-2|many
CSARGRIGYGYTF
TGCAGTGCTAGAGGACGGATAGGCTATGGCTACACCTTC
>TRBV6-1|TRBD2|TRBJ2-1|NA
CASTGSASGDNEQFF
TGTGCCAGTACAGGCAGTGCTAGCGGGGACAATGAGCAGTTCTTC
>TRBV25-1|NA|TRBJ2-1|NA
CASSDRGVTSYNEQFF
TGTGCCAGCAGTGACAGGGGGGTCACCTCCTACAATGAGCAGTTCTTC
>TRBV29-1|NA|TRBJ2-1|many
CSVEAVVSEQFF
TGCAGCGTTGAAGCTGTGGTTAGTGAGCAGTTCTTC
>TRBV20-1|TRBD2|TRBJ2-3|few
CSARDLASGGTDTQYF
TGCAGTGCTAGAGATCTTGCCAGCGGGGGTACAGATACGCAGTATTTT
>TRBV12-3/TRBV12-4|TRBD1|TRBJ1-2|many
CASSADRGYNYGYTF
TGTGCCAGCAGTGCGGACAGGGGGTACAACTATGGCTACACCTTC
>TRBV10-3|NA|TRBJ2-7|many
CAICETADTYEQYF
TGTGCCATCTGCGAGACAGCTGACACCTACGAGCAGTACTTC
>TRBV7-9|TRBD2|TRBJ2-3|many
CASSLSGGTDTQYF
TGTGCCAGCAGCTTAAGCGGGGGCACAGATACGCAGTATTTT
>TRBV10-3|NA|TRBJ2-2|NA
CAFQARELLF
TGTGCCTTTCAGGCCCGGGAGCTGCTTTTT
>TRBV2|TRBD1|TRBJ1-2|many
CASRTQGDYGYTF
TGTGCCAGCAGGACACAGGGGGACTATGGCTACACCTTC
>TRBV11-2|NA|TRBJ2-7|NA
CASSPGHSATSYEQYF
TGTGCCAGCAGCCCGGGACATTCCGCTACCAGCTACGAGCAGTACTTC
>TRBV5-1|NA|TRBJ1-1|many
CASSLAWKNTEAFF
TGCGCCAGCAGCTTGGCCTGGAAGAACACTGAAGCTTTCTTT
>TRBV5-1|NA|TRBJ2-3|many
CASSLLSDTQYF
TGCGCCAGCAGCCTCTTGTCAGATACGCAGTATTTT
>TRBV7-2|TRBD2|TRBJ2-3|many
CASSLALAGASDTQYF
TGTGCCAGCAGCTTAGCGCTAGCGGGGGCCTCGGATACGCAGTATTTT
>TRBV18|NA|TRBJ1-4|NA
CASSPQGDQQLFF
TGTGCCAGCTCACCACAGGGGGACCAACAACTGTTTTTT
>TRBV4-1|NA|TRBJ1-1|NA
CASSQGNRGTLGAEAFF
TGCGCCAGCAGCCAAGGAAACCGCGGGACGTTGGGCGCTGAAGCTTTCTTT
>TRBV14|NA|TRBJ1-6|many
CASSHGTGSPLHF
TGTGCCAGCAGCCACGGCACTGGGTCACCCCTCCACTTT
>TRBV3-1|NA|TRBJ2-1|NA
CASSQGWERWHDEQFF
TGTGCCAGCAGCCAAGGATGGGAGCGGTGGCATGATGAGCAGTTCTTC
>TRBV2|TRBD1|TRBJ1-4|NA
CASSLTGEARLFF
TGTGCCAGCAGTTTGACAGGGGAGGCAAGACTGTTTTTT
>TRBV5-1|TRBD1|TRBJ2-3|few
CASSVTGSTDTQYF
TGCGCCAGCAGCGTGACAGGGAGCACAGATACGCAGTATTTT
>TRBV20-1|NA|TRBJ1-3|many
CSAKLLSGNTIYF
TGCAGTGCCAAACTGCTCTCTGGAAACACCATATATTTT
>TRBV4-1|TRBD1|TRBJ1-5|NA
CASSQEPGQGWAQHF
TGCGCCAGCAGCCAAGAACCGGGACAGGGTTGGGCCCAGCATTTT
>TRBV7-6|NA|TRBJ2-7|once
CASSLGPLYYEQYF
TGTGCCAGCAGCTTAGGGCCCCTCTACTACGAGCAGTACTTC
>TRBV29-1|TRBD1|TRBJ2-3|few
CSVEDRVDTQYF
TGCAGCGTGGAGGACAGGGTAGATACGCAGTATTTT
>TRBV10-3|NA|TRBJ2-1|NA
CAIRGSSMDEQFF
TGTGCCATCCGAGGCAGTAGTATGGATGAGCAGTTCTTC
>TRBV5-1|NA|TRBJ1-1|few
CASSLGNRESEAFF
TGCGCCAGCAGCTTGGGAAACAGGGAGTCTGAAGCTTTCTTT
>TRBV9|TRBD2|TRBJ2-5|many
CASSAERGGETQYF
TGTGCCAGCAGCGCCGAGCGGGGTGGAGAGACCCAGTACTTC
>TRBV5-1|TRBD2|TRBJ2-7|many
CASSLGLADREQYF
TGCGCCAGCAGCTTGGGACTAGCGGATCGCGAGCAGTACTTC
>TRBV4-2|TRBD1|TRBJ2-6|few
CASSPWTGVEVSGANVLTF
TGTGCCAGCAGCCCCTGGACAGGGGTGGAGGTTTCGGGGGCCAACGTCCTGACTTTC